What follows describes a single T cell receptor (beta chain). Its antigen is currently not known. Per-base qualities were not stored, and no clone one base away is much larger. The data stem from a study of blood T cell repertoires in COVID-19 (dated by TCRdb to the early 2020s). Study-wide context: Samples from collaborators originated in the United States, Italy and Spain and spanned both the acute and convalescent phases of COVID-19. The material from the prospective study consisted of cDNA or gDNA derived from T cells, B-cell-depleted T cells, or PBMCs. Subjects who had been exposed to COVID-19, were actively infected with it, or had recovered from it provided the deeply sampled blood TCRbeta repertoires that made up the dataset. The repertoires were released in a freely available public database intended as a resource for research on the immune response to SARS-CoV-2. Samples came from the ongoing ImmuneRACE study (first 160 participants) plus 1,254 subjects from 6 global collaborators. Nearly every sample came with metadata listing a de-identified subject ID, COVID-19 status, age in years and sex. HLA class I and class II types, where available, came from metadata supplied by the sample provider rather than from assay-based typing.

Results the study describes overall, beyond this receptor: Clinical and demographic metadata were provided uncurated, with the amount varying by source and participant.

TCRbeta CDR3 regions were amplified from genomic DNA by means of the immunoSEQ Assay, a bias-controlled multiplex PCR. The original pipeline was this. The number of nucleated cells in each sample was estimated from the amplification of reference gene primers within the assay. To quantify the absolute abundance of each unique TCRbeta CDR3 rearrangement, sequence reads were collapsed and filtered. For each sample, productive Simpson clonality was calculated as the square root of Simpson's diversity index across productive rearrangements. Entries here come from immuneACCESS through TCRdb and include only in-frame sequences with V and J called. Some clones fail to appear in such tables; in the studies checked, an unresolved V gene covers under half of the shortfall, and the cause of the remainder is unknown. For V, J and clone size, that table is used; D and trimming come from the DNA. This sample gives roughly 100,000 clones in total; around 88% of them show up just once. In total, the top ten clones hold 3.5% of the sample.

Collaborating institutions collected whole blood in K2EDTA tubes following their own protocols. For TCRbeta analysis, collaborators shipped samples in one of three forms: frozen whole blood, isolated PBMCs, or DNA extracted from either of those sample types. Looking up the germline V gene (reference sequence) yields CDR1 MNHNY and CDR2 SVGAGI. Taken from cysteine to phenylalanine, the CDR3 has 14 residues. Here the CDR3 DNA is all that survives: 42 bases in frame from base 1. V and J are trimmed by 7 bases and 7 bases, and the gene matches miss 9 bases of the junction. The clonotype originates from a human donor in a cohort sampled during active COVID-19. Sequenced sample: peripheral blood. This sequence uses TRBV6-6 and TRBJ1-5; the junction holds 8 bases that match TRBD1. For the CDR3, the sequence is CASNTGQGGQPQHF. The nucleotide sequence is TGTGCCAGCAACACCGGACAGGGCGGCCAGCCCCAGCATTTT.